The 6 T cell receptor beta chains presented below share a single source sample, sequenced in a study of human T cells and chemical hapten exposure. Time point denoted: healthy volunteer bleed at 2 weeks. From whole blood left unfractionated, total RNA was extracted. One entry per CDR3 protein, called by TCRdb with MiXCR from the RACE reads. The sample includes 130,000 or so distinct CDR3 sequences, approximately 9% seen only once; the top ten take around 2%. Material for sequencing was whole blood. All receptors come from a male donor in good health. Some clones in this sample may be carry-over from other donors' samples.

V is TRBV27 and J is TRBJ2-1, with TRBD1 as a possible D gene (5 bases). Looked up from germline, CDR1 is MNHEY and CDR2 is SMNVEV (reference sequence). The V end was cut by 3 bases, the J end by 12 bases, with 18 bases between. CDR3 length: 14 amino acids. The CDR3 reads CASSLGSFRQLQFF. In DNA, the CDR3 is TGTGCCAGCAGTTTGGGGTCCTTTCGACAGCTGCAGTTCTTC.

This clonotype has more than one count but fewer than ten. This chain links TRBV19 with TRBJ2-1; maybe TRBD1 (7 bases). Germline V gene sequence: CDR1 LNHDA, CDR2 SQIVND (reference sequence). This CDR3 comprises 16 residues. Trimming left V 1 base short and J 4 bases short, with 14 bases between. The CDR3 DNA reads TGTGCCAGTAGTATAGGGGGGGACAGACAATACAATGAGCAGTTCTTC. It yields the protein CASSIGGDRQYNEQFF.

The chain carries TRBV5-4 and TRBJ2-7, with unresolved D. The CDR3 has 12 residues. CDR1 SGHNT and CDR2 YYREEE come from the germline V gene (reference sequence). Trimming removed 3 bases at V and 3 bases at J, with 7 bases between. The CDR3 DNA follows: TGTGCCAGCAGCTCCGCCGGCTACGAGCAGTACTTC. This encodes CASSSAGYEQYF.

In its sample, this clonotype was seen many times. V is TRBV6-5 and J is TRBJ1-1, with TRBD1 matching 10 bases. V was clipped by 6 bases and J by 2 bases; unmatched bases: 15. Germline CDR1 and CDR2: MNHEY and SVGAGI. CDR3 length: 18 amino acids. CDR3 coding DNA: TGTGCCAGCAGCGCCTTCGTAGGACAGGGGGACTTTAACACTGAAGCTTTCTTT. Its translation: CASSAFVGQGDFNTEAFF.

J is TRBJ2-7 and V is TRBV7-6; D is uncertain. The CDR3 consists of 15 residues. CDR1 and CDR2 from the germline V gene are SGHVS and FNYEAQ. The V end was cut by 1 base, the J end by 7 bases, with 17 bases between. The CDR3 sequence is CASSLGGGETGEQYF. DNA of the CDR3: TGTGCCAGCAGCTTAGGTGGCGGCGAAACCGGGGAGCAGTACTTC.

This clonotype came up many times. The chain is built from TRBV4-3 and TRBJ2-7; TRBD1 might be the D (6 bases). Deletions cut 0 bases from V and 0 bases from J, with 9 bases between. Germline V gene data show CDR1 as LGHNA and CDR2 as YSLEER. The CDR3 extends over 15 amino acids. The CDR3 here is CASSQETGSSYEQYF. The CDR3 bases are TGCGCCAGCAGCCAAGAAACAGGGAGCTCCTACGAGCAGTACTTC.